A selection of T cell receptor beta chains follows, all from one sample in a study of Tregs in tolerant kidney transplant recipients. Clones were sequenced by immunoSEQ multiplex PCR, and TCRdb holds only the in-frame ones, with some missing. The data contain about 83,000 clones, roughly 98% of them singletons. This specimen consisted of CD4+ T cells from blood, obtained before the transplant. Receptors originate from a human donor who received a combined kidney and bone marrow transplant. Both conserved end residues are part of each CDR3.

J: TRBJ2-5
V: TRBV5-1
CDR3: CASSPTSGGAPETQYF

J: TRBJ1-1
V: TRBV30
CDR3: CASRSQGGTEAFF

J: TRBJ1-2
V: TRBV30
CDR3: CAWSAQGGGYTF

J: TRBJ2-3
V: TRBV9
CDR3: CASSVVGGLDTQYF

J: TRBJ2-3
V: TRBV15
CDR3: CATSRDRGLNTDTQYF

J: TRBJ1-2
V: TRBV7-8
CDR3: CASSLEQVVNGYTF

J: TRBJ1-2
V: TRBV27
CDR3: CASSLRQDHYGYTF

J: TRBJ2-6
V: TRBV30
CDR3: CAWKQGVHSGANVLTF

J: TRBJ2-7
V: TRBV19
CDR3: CASSISTYSSYEQYF

J: TRBJ2-5
V: TRBV9
CDR3: CASSARGGRSQETQYF

J: TRBJ2-1
V: TRBV5-4
CDR3: CASSPTGFGEQFF

J: TRBJ2-3
V: TRBV9
CDR3: CASSGFGAGGTDTQYF

J: TRBJ2-2
V: TRBV9
CDR3: CASSAQENTGELFF

J: TRBJ2-1
V: TRBV19
CDR3: CASSTILRGRAYNEQFF

J: TRBJ2-3
V: TRBV5-1
CDR3: CASSGGQGAGDTQYF

J: TRBJ1-2
V: TRBV5-4
CDR3: CASSPWTGDFGYTF

J: TRBJ2-7
V: TRBV2
CDR3: CASRLGQGVHEQYF

J: TRBJ1-5
V: TRBV28
CDR3: CASSLGQLAQPQHF

J: TRBJ2-3
V: TRBV5-5
CDR3: CASSVGQSGDTQYF

J: TRBJ2-7
V: TRBV7-2
CDR3: CASSLRAGLARYDYYEQYF

J: TRBJ2-3
V: TRBV29-1
CDR3: CSVEGSGNSDTQYF

J: TRBJ2-1
V: TRBV12-5
CDR3: CASGVASGIYNEQFF

J: TRBJ2-3
V: TRBV5-1
CDR3: CASSGQGLFTDTQYF

J: TRBJ2-1
V: TRBV11-2
CDR3: CASSFEGTYNEQFF

J: TRBJ2-3
V: TRBV7-2
CDR3: CASSLVGGSGSPDTQYF

J: TRBJ1-3
V: TRBV7-3
CDR3: CASSLGPLNSGNTIYF

J: TRBJ1-2
V: TRBV29-1
CDR3: CSVEVSGAGGYGYTF

J: TRBJ2-7
V: TRBV10-3
CDR3: CAISEGSHYEQYF

J: TRBJ1-6
V: TRBV5-1
CDR3: CASRPTGGPNSPLHF

J: TRBJ2-5
V: TRBV4-1
CDR3: CASSQGGAIGETQYF

J: TRBJ2-6
V: TRBV7-6
CDR3: CASSFSAANVLTF

J: TRBJ2-7
V: TRBV2
CDR3: CASSPGGYYEQYF

J: TRBJ2-1
V: TRBV7-3
CDR3: CASSLRWGGSYNEQFF

J: TRBJ2-7
V: TRBV6-5
CDR3: CASRASGGAGEQYF

J: TRBJ1-1
V: TRBV7-8
CDR3: CASSKERTGRTEAFF

J: TRBJ2-5
V: TRBV5-1
CDR3: CASSLSLAGQETQYF

J: TRBJ2-7
V: TRBV18
CDR3: CASSQGDRRDYEQYF

J: TRBJ1-1
V: TRBV19
CDR3: CASSLPDRARTEAFF